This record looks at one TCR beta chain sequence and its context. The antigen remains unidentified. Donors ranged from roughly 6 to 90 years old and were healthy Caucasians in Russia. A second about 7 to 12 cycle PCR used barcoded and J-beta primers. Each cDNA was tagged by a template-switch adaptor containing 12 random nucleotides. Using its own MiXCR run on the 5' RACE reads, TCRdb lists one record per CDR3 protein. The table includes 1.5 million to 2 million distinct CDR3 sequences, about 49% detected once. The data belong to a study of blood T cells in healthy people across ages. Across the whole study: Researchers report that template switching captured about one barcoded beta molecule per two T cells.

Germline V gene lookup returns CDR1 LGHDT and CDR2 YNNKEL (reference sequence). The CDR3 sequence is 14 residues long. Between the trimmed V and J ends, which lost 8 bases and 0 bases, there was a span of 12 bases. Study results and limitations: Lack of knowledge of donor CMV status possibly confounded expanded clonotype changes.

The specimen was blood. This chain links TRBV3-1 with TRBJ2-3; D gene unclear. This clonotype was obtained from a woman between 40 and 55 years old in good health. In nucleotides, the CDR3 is TGTGCCAGCGGTGTTGGAACTAGCACAGATACGCAGTATTTT. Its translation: CASGVGTSTDTQYF.